Reported below is one T cell receptor (beta chain). Its target is not known. The sample belongs to a study of monozygotic twins with inflammatory bowel disease. Input per TCR library consisted of 3500 ng of total RNA. In eight separate reactions per sample, cDNA was generated. Each CDR3 protein gets one entry in TCRdb, which reprocessed the 5' RACE reads and gives no DNA. The data include over 100,000 distinct CDR3 sequences; the top ten clones carry around 12%. The study, taken as a whole, reports: T cell subtypes were not distinguishable in this analysis.

Germline assignment: CDR1 SGDLS and CDR2 YYNGEE. This CDR3 is 16 amino acids long. This rearrangement joins TRBV9 to TRBJ2-1; TCRdb outputs TRBD2, but without DNA this stays unchecked. The receptor's source is a human donor with ulcerative colitis or Crohn's disease, or a healthy co-twin of an affected twin (not recorded which). Sequenced sample: blood. The CDR3 sequence: CASSIGGTSSYNEQFF.